The clone carrying this T cell receptor (beta chain) was seen many times. Its antigen is undetermined. These data originate in a study of beta chain features in type 1 diabetes. The CDR3 has 12 residues. Germline CDR1 SGHTA, CDR2 FQGNSA. Trimming stripped 1 base from V and 12 bases from J, with 10 bases between. Regarding the study as a whole: Naive, central memory and Treg TCRB repertoires seemed to resemble each other more closely in patients than they did in healthy donors. Cells with high TCR expression could be over-represented by cDNA sequencing.

Every donor had blood drawn once into heparin, 100 to 150 mL on average. All of the isolated RNA was reverse transcribed, so expressed TCRB transcripts were sequenced. Mean read depth for naive, central memory and regulatory T cell samples was approximately 3.57 million reads. Clones were sequenced by immunoSEQ multiplex PCR, and TCRdb holds only the in-frame ones, with some missing. The top ten hold around 0.031% of the sample, which has approximately 200,000 clones, around 10% seen once. Specimen: naive CD4+ T cells from blood. This sequence joins TRBV7-2 and TRBJ2-1; D ambiguous. This TCR came from a woman in her late teens or twenties in good health. CDR3 amino acids: CASSLVRVGQFF. As DNA, the CDR3 is TGTGCCAGCAGCTTAGTCCGAGTTGGGCAGTTCTTC.